The present T cell receptor beta chain was sequenced within a study of Ad26.COV2.S vaccination and SARS-CoV-2 variants. Study overall: Donor was one of the participants in the Ad26.COV2.S arm of the COV1001 trial. Donor got 5x10^10 or 1x10^11 viral particles of Ad26.COV2.S.

Noted treatment: about 20 received Ad26.COV2.S at low or high dose, single or two shots; a few received placebo; per-sample allocation not given. Samples came from day 63 after the first vaccine or placebo injection. Study observations and caveats: Placebo and vaccine recipients had non-spike TCR breadth that was similar.

A remark on this clone: Its target is unknown.

Libraries were prepared by immunoSEQ multiplex PCR; TCRdb keeps only in-frame clonotypes and omits some of them. The profile covers about 440,000 clones, with roughly 87% appearing a single time and 9.5% to 15% taken by the ten largest. This CDR3 contains 16 residues. Germline CDR1 and CDR2: LGHDT and YNNKEL (reference sequence). V was pared by 1 base and J by 4 bases, with 8 bases of the junction left unmatched. Source: peripheral blood, taken in a trial of Ad26.COV2.S vaccine versus placebo. The TCR was taken from a person between 18 and 65 years old who received the Ad26.COV2.S COVID-19 vaccine or a placebo. The gene calls are TRBV3-1 (or the pseudogene TRBV3-2) and TRBJ2-5; TRBD2 agrees at 8 bases. CDR3: CASSQVVGRARETQYF. DNA for the CDR3: TGTGCCAGCAGCCAAGTTGTCGGGAGGGCTAGAGAGACCCAGTACTTC.